Below, 20 T cell receptor beta chains from the same sample are listed, as sequenced in a study of tumor and adjacent non-tumor tissue in lung cancer (dated by TCRdb to 2016 to 2018). Libraries came from multiplex PCR. Sequencing used an Illumina HiSeq 2500. TCRbeta libraries were constructed through three rounds of nested PCR with primers (Table S4) according to protocols adapted from ARM-PCR. TCRdb's own reprocessing of the public reads used fastp at Q25 and MiXCR and kept productive beta chains. Each CDR3 protein gets just one entry, which takes the most common genes and DNA from the rows behind it. This sample gives 50,000 to 70,000 distinct CDR3 sequences in total; around two thirds of them show up just once. Around 33% of the sample is in the top ten clones. RNA was extracted from bulk unsorted tissue and checked for quality with a NanoDrop ND-1000 and an Agilent 2100. Normal lung samples were distant non-tumor tissue taken more than 3 cm from the tumor edge.

Sequencing was carried out using distant non-tumor lung tissue. Receptors were obtained from a man between 65 and 85 years old with non-small cell lung cancer.

Concerning this clonotype itself: Since a much larger clone is just one base distant, this may be a read error. The final CDR3 position lacks the conserved phenylalanine or tryptophan, pointing to a likely read error. The chain has TRBV6-1 and TRBJ2-7; tentatively, D is TRBD1 (6 bases). The germline V gene encodes CDR1 MNHNS and CDR2 SASEGT. The CDR3 has 13 amino acids. V was clipped by 6 bases and J by 4 bases, with 13 bases between them. CDR3 nucleotide sequence: TGTGCCAGCAGCCTGGAAAGGGGGTACGAGCAGTACCTC. This translates into CASSLERGYEQYL.

Notes on this clonotype: A much larger clonotype is one base distant, so this may be a read error. The chain combines TRBV14 with TRBJ1-4; 8 positions agree with TRBD1. The CDR3 extends over 13 amino acids. Unmatched junction bases numbered 8, after V lost 9 bases and J lost 8 bases. The germline V gene has CDR1 SGHDN and CDR2 FVKESK. The CDR3 sequence: CARRRTGYEKLFF. CDR3 bases: TGTGCCAGGAGGCGGACAGGGTACGAAAAACTGTTTTTT. The complete variable domain, with remaining parts taken from reference TRBV14 and TRBJ1-4, reads EAGVTQFPSHSVIEKGQTVTLRCDPISGHDNLYWYRRVMGKEIKFLLHFVKESKQDESGMPNNRFLAERTGGTYSTLKVQPAELEDSGVYFCARRRTGYEKLFFGSGTQLSVL.

As for this clonotype: The junction departs from germline at one end; a sequencing error may be responsible. The V gene is TRBV28, the J gene TRBJ1-2; D remains ambiguous. This CDR3 contains 16 residues. Germline V gene lookup returns CDR1 MDHEN and CDR2 SYDVKM. The CDR3 loop reads CTSSFPYRGPTGGYTF. The CDR3 nucleotides are TGTACCAGCAGTTTTCCATACCGCGGGCCCACGGGAGGCTACACCTTC.

Note on this clonotype: Being one base from a much bigger clone, this may be a read error. This sequence joins TRBV12-3 or TRBV12-4 and TRBJ1-2; 7 bases map to TRBD1. V dropped 5 bases and J dropped 5; count of bases not matched to a gene: 11. CDR3 length equals 15 residues. CDR3 in DNA: TGTGCCAGCAGTCCCTCGGTAGGGGGCTTGTATGGCTACACCTTC. This sequence encodes CASSPSVGGLYGYTF.

About this clonotype itself: At one of its ends the junction is not consistent with the germline gene, which may arise from a read error. The gene calls are TRBV11-1 and TRBJ2-2, with D perhaps matching TRBD2 (6 bases). Germline V lookup: CDR1 SGHAT, CDR2 FQDESV (reference sequence). This CDR3 has 14 residues. The CDR3 DNA reads TGTGCCAACACCGGGGGTTCTAGTGACGGGGAACTGTTTTTT. Protein: CANTGGSSDGELFF.

In the case of this clonotype: A much bigger clone sits one base away, suggesting this may be a read error. The chain joins TRBV10-3 to TRBJ2-7; the D gene is possibly TRBD2 (5 bases). This CDR3 is built from 13 residues. CDR1 ENHRY and CDR2 SYGVKD come from the germline V gene. The CDR3 DNA reads TGTGTCATCAGTGAGCCGGGAAACTACGAGCAGTACTTC. This translates into CVISEPGNYEQYF.

This clonotype has ten or more counts. This CDR3 reads CASSPRGLAGGTQYF. The CDR3 DNA is TGTGCCAGCAGCCCTCGGGGTTTAGCGGGGGGGACCCAGTACTTC. This chain links TRBV12-3 or TRBV12-4 with TRBJ2-5; 10 nucleotides line up with TRBD2. The CDR3 is made up of 15 amino acids. J was trimmed by 7 bases and V by 6 bases; bases with no gene match: 11.

Comments on this clonotype: A much larger clone lies one base from this, so it may be a read error. The genes are TRBV12-3 or TRBV12-4 and TRBJ2-7; D is unclear. The CDR3 runs to 15 residues. CDR3 sequence reads: CASNRQWTFTYGQYF. CDR3 nucleotides: TGTGCCAGCAACCGACAATGGACGTTTACCTACGGGCAGTACTTC.

As concerns this clonotype: Mismatch with germline at one junction end may stem from a read error. The chain has TRBV28 and TRBJ2-2, with D unresolved. Germline values: CDR1 MDHEN, CDR2 SYDVKM. This CDR3 contains 15 residues. The chain's CDR3 is CTSLPTLPGAQKLFF. CDR3 DNA sequence: TGTACCAGCTTACCCACACTACCCGGCGCTCAAAAGCTGTTTTTT.

This rearrangement joins TRBV19 to TRBJ2-7; no reliable D call. Germline loops: CDR1 LNHDA, CDR2 SQIVND (reference sequence). The ends were cut back, 3 bases at V and 6 bases at J, with 15 bases in the middle. The CDR3 has 14 amino acids. The chain's CDR3 is CASSIGGRVGEQYF. CDR3 coding DNA: TGTGCCAGTAGTATTGGTGGCCGGGTCGGCGAGCAGTACTTC.

Points on this clonotype: A read error may explain this, as a much larger clone is one base away. In this CDR3 the conserved last residue, phenylalanine or tryptophan, is missing, so a read error is likely. The chain links TRBV6-2 or TRBV6-3 to TRBJ2-4; TRBD1 is a possible D gene (6 bases). In germline, CDR1 is MNHEY, CDR2 SVGEGT. The CDR3 is 14 amino acids. Trimming left V 6 bases short and J 3 bases short, with 12 bases between. The CDR3 nucleotides read TGTGCCAGCAGCGATGGGACATACAAAAACATTCAGTACTAC. It translates to CASSDGTYKNIQYY.

This clonotype was picked up many times. The V gene is TRBV29-1, the J gene TRBJ2-3, with TRBD2 identical over 12 bases. Germline assignment: CDR1 SQVTM and CDR2 ANQGSEA. Germline trimming cut 1 base from V and 8 bases from J; bases unmatched to any gene: 4. CDR3 length equals 14 residues. DNA of the CDR3: TGCAGCGTTGAAGTGTCGACTAGCGGGAGTACGCAGTATTTT. Translating it yields CSVEVSTSGSTQYF.

This clonotype was seen repeatedly, ten times or more. The J gene is TRBJ2-7, the V gene TRBV20-1, with D possibly matching TRBD2 (6 bases). V was trimmed by 1 base and J by 2 bases, leaving 9 bases between them. Germline values: CDR1 DFQATT, CDR2 SNEGSKA (reference sequence). The CDR3 sequence is 13 residues long. The CDR3 bases are TGCAGTGCTAGAGCGCGGGGACCCTACGAGCAGTACTTC. Translated, it gives CSARARGPYEQYF.

The chain links TRBV29-1 to TRBJ2-3; 10 nucleotides line up with TRBD1. This CDR3 region has 16 residues. Trimming took 8 bases from V and 10 from J; bases not matched to a gene: 21. Germline loops: CDR1 SQVTM, CDR2 ANQGSEA. The CDR3 nucleotides read TGCAGCATCCTTCTCCCGGGACAGGGGAGCGAGAGCTCGCAGTATTTT. Residues: CSILLPGQGSESSQYF.

Notes on this clonotype: The CDR3 ends on some other residue instead of the conserved phenylalanine or tryptophan, so this is likely a read error. This chain joins TRBV20-1 and TRBJ2-1; 7 nucleotides agree with TRBD1. V trimming: 3 bases; J trimming: 8 bases; junction bases outside the gene matches: 10. Looked up from germline, CDR1 is DFQATT and CDR2 is SNEGSKA (reference sequence). This CDR3 spans 14 amino acids. The CDR3 DNA reads as TGCAGTGCTAGGAACAGGGGAGCCCTCGATGAGCAGTTCCTC. This translates into CSARNRGALDEQFL.

The sample holds one count of this clonotype. The CDR3 carries no conserved terminal phenylalanine or tryptophan, so it likely arises from a read error. The chain is built from TRBV6-6 and TRBJ2-2; the D is unclear. The CDR3 spans 12 residues. Germline V lookup: CDR1 MNHNY, CDR2 SVGAGI (reference sequence). The chain's CDR3 is CASNYPPGELFS. Written as DNA, the CDR3 is TGTGCCAGCAATTACCCCCCGGGGGAGCTGTTTTCT.

A remark on this clonotype: This may be a read error: a much more frequent sequence differs by one nucleotide. This chain joins TRBV6-5 and TRBJ2-1, with 9 bases identical to TRBD1. Germline values: CDR1 MNHEY, CDR2 SVGAGI. The CDR3 covers 13 residues. The CDR3 region has the DNA TGTACCAGCACTGGGGACAGGGATGATGAGCAGTTCTTC. Translating gives CTSTGDRDDEQFF.

This clonotype appeared a single time. The junction and the germline gene differ at one end; a read error may be behind it. The chain links TRBV11-2 to TRBJ1-4; tentatively, D is TRBD1 (5 bases). This CDR3 region has 14 residues. Germline CDR1 reads SGHAT; CDR2 reads FQNNGV. This CDR3 is CVSSPGDSIEKLFF. CDR3 DNA: TGTGTCAGCAGCCCAGGAGACAGTATTGAAAAACTGTTTTTT.

Of note for this clonotype: The CDR3 does not end in the conserved phenylalanine or tryptophan, so this is likely a read error. V usage is TRBV6-1 and J usage is TRBJ1-2; no clear D. Trimming pared 5 bases from V and 5 bases from J, leaving 9 bases between. The V gene's germline CDR1 is MNHNS and CDR2 SASEGT. This CDR3 has 12 amino acids. CDR3 coding DNA: TGTGCCAGCAGTTATACTGGATATGGCTACACCCTC. This translates into CASSYTGYGYTL.

In this sample, this clonotype turned up once. Likely a read error: the CDR3 ends without its conserved phenylalanine or tryptophan. The chain recombines TRBV7-8 with TRBJ1-5, with D unresolved. Germline loops: CDR1 SGHVS, CDR2 FQNEAQ. The CDR3 totals 15 residues. V was cut by 1 base and J by 4 bases, with 11 bases left in between. CDR3 bases: TGTGCCAGCAGCTTAGTGAGGGCGTGGAATCAGCCCCAGCATTCT. Translated, it gives CASSLVRAWNQPQHS.